The 5 T cell receptor beta chains listed next were all sequenced from one sample in a study of Graves' ophthalmopathy and Graves' hyperthyroidism (dated by TCRdb to 2016 to 2018). Sequencing used an Illumina HiSeq 2000. TCR beta CDR3 regions were amplified from RNA transcripts for repertoire sequencing. The first round of RT-PCR was done with HTBI primers and the Qiagen OneStep RT-PCR kit, and was followed by a second round of multiplex PCR, then size selection and purification. The public reads were reanalyzed by TCRdb: fastp trimming at Q25, MiXCR alignment, in-frame beta chains only. When rows share a CDR3 protein, they turn into one entry using the most common DNA and genes. Here the sample has hundreds of thousands of distinct CDR3 sequences; about 21% occur a single time. The top ten hold approximately 3.2% of the sample. The sequencing input was peripheral blood. The source of these receptors is a woman aged 18-29 years with stable Graves' hyperthyroidism. Donor details come from another sample of the same person, matched by shared clones.

This clonotype was observed at least ten times. This sequence joins TRBV20-1 and TRBJ2-7; D tentatively fits TRBD1 or TRBD2 (6 bases each). In germline, CDR1 is DFQATT, CDR2 SNEGSKA (reference sequence). V was shortened by 3 bases and J by 9 bases, with 18 bases between the two germline ends. This CDR3 region has 13 residues. The CDR3 loop is CSARVGGGIGQYF. The DNA of the CDR3 is TGCAGTGCTAGGGTCGGGGGCGGCATAGGGCAGTACTTC.

This clonotype was counted ten times or more. The chain employs TRBV20-1 and TRBJ2-7; no clear D gene. The CDR3 contains 15 residues. CDR1 DFQATT and CDR2 SNEGSKA come from the germline V gene (reference sequence). The V and J ends lost 2 bases and 2 bases respectively, with 16 bases between them. The CDR3 region is CSARRPRRLTYEQYF. The CDR3 DNA reads TGCAGTGCTAGAAGACCTCGACGTTTGACCTACGAGCAGTACTTC.

This clonotype has only a few counts. The J gene is TRBJ1-5, the V gene TRBV6-1, with D possibly TRBD1 on 6 matching bases. Germline V gene data show CDR1 as MNHNS and CDR2 as SASEGT. The CDR3 runs to 17 residues. The V end was cut by 1 base, the J end by 2 bases, with 15 bases between. Written as DNA, the CDR3 is TGTGCCAGCAGTGAAGAGGCCGGGACACTGGGCAATCAGCCCCAGCATTTT. This translates into CASSEEAGTLGNQPQHF.

In this sample, this clonotype turned up many times. This chain's CDR3 is CASSYSGLAGGPAETQYF. The CDR3 DNA is TGTGCCAGCAGTTACTCTGGACTAGCGGGAGGGCCTGCGGAGACCCAGTACTTC. V is TRBV6-5 and J is TRBJ2-5; 15 bases map to TRBD2. The CDR3 spans 18 residues. The V gene end was trimmed by 0 bases and the J gene end by 5 bases; junction bases not matched to a gene: 7. Germline CDR1 and CDR2: MNHEY and SVGAGI.

The table lists this clonotype with many counts. This chain links TRBV19 with TRBJ2-7, with a tentative D call TRBD1 (6 bases). V lost 5 bases and J lost 3, with 14 bases in between. The CDR3 extends over 14 amino acids. Germline values: CDR1 LNHDA, CDR2 SQIVND (reference sequence). The CDR3 DNA reads as TGTGCCAGTAGTTCCTCGGGACACCACTACGAGCAGTACTTC. This sequence encodes CASSSSGHHYEQYF. The complete variable domain, with remaining parts taken from reference TRBV19 and TRBJ2-7, reads DGGITQSPKYLFRKEGQNVTLSCEQNLNHDAMYWYRQDPGQGLRLIYYSQIVNDFQKGDIAEGYSVSREKKESFPLTVTSAQKNPTAFYLCASSSSGHHYEQYFGPGTRLTVT.